This T cell receptor (beta chain) appears in the sequencing data of a study of identical twins. The CDR3 contains 12 residues. The germline gives CDR1 KGHSH, CDR2 LQKENI. V lost 0 bases, J lost 4 bases, and 2 bases lay in between. Study-wide results and limits: Conclusions were based on cross-sectional statistical analysis, without following the same donors. Out-of-frame sharing of TCR alpha in monozygotic twins was underestimated by models.

TCRdb ran MiXCR on the 5' RACE reads and lists one entry per CDR3 protein. The top ten hold over 2% of the sample, which has around 280,000 distinct CDR3 sequences, roughly 8.6% seen once. As to this clonotype: Its specificity is not known.

These data were likewise used in another study, on yellow fever vaccine responses in identical twins.

Sequencing used memory (CD45RO+) T cells sorted from blood. J is TRBJ2-3 and V is TRBV18; D unclear. The sequence was collected from a woman under 30 in good health. The CDR3 sequence is CASSPPADTQYF. Written as DNA, the CDR3 is TGTGCCAGCTCACCACCGGCAGATACGCAGTATTTT.